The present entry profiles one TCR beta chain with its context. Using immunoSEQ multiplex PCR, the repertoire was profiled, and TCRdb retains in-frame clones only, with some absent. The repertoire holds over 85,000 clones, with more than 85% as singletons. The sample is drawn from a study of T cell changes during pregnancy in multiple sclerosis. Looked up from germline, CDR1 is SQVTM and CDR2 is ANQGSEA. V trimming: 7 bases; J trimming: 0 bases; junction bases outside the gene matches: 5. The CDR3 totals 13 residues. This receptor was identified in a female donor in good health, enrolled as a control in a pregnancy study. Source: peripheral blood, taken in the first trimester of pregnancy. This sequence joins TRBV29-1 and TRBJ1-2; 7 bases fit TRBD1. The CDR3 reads CSDGQEANYGYTF. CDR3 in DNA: TGCAGCGACGGACAGGAGGCTAACTATGGCTACACCTTC.